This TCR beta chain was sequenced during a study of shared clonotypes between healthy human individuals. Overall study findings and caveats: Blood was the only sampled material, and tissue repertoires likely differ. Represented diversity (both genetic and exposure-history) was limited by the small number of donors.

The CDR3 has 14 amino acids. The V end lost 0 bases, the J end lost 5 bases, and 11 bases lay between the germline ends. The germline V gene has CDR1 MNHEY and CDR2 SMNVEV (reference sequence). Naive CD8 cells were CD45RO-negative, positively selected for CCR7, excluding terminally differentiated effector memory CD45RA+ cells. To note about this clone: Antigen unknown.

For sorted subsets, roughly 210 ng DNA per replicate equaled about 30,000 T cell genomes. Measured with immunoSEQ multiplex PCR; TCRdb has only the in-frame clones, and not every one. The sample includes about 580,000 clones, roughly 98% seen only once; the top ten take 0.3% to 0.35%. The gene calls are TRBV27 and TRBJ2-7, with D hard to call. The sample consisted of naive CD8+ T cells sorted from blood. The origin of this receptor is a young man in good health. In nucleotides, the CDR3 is TGTGCCAGCAGTTTATCCCCCGTCGGACACGAGCAGTACTTC. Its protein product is CASSLSPVGHEQYF.